The rows below give T cell receptor beta chains drawn from one sample of a study of T-cell reconstitution after alpha-beta-depleted transplantation in children. TCRdb reanalysed the PCR reads using MiXCR and keeps one entry per CDR3 protein. The sample includes a few hundred thousand distinct CDR3 sequences, around 27% of them seen just once. Source: PBMCs, taken before TCRalphabeta/CD19-depleted stem cell transplant. The receptors here all came from a boy in the first two years of life with Wiskott-Aldrich syndrome, due to receive a stem cell transplant. CDR3s include the opening cysteine and the closing phenylalanine or tryptophan. Fields, in order: clone size, D gene, V gene, J gene, CDR3 protein, CDR3 DNA. The D gene is left open where the match is weak. Clone size appears in some rows only: once, few, many, or a class for an expanded clone.

.	TRBD1	TRBV20-1	TRBJ1-1	CSASKGALGNEAFF	TGCAGTGCTAGTAAGGGGGCGCTTGGCAATGAAGCTTTCTTT
.	TRBD2	TRBV5-1	TRBJ2-2	CASMTSGNTGELFF	TGCGCCAGCATGACTAGCGGGAACACCGGGGAGCTGTTTTTT
.	TRBD1	TRBV5-1	TRBJ2-7	CASSSRQGAISYEQYF	TGCGCCAGCAGCTCAAGACAGGGGGCAATTTCCTACGAGCAGTACTTC
many	.	TRBV5-1	TRBJ2-1	CASSLEGRRVDEQFF	TGCGCCAGCAGCTTGGAGGGACGCAGAGTCGATGAGCAGTTCTTC
few	.	TRBV24-1	TRBJ1-1	CATSVNSRAEAFF	TGTGCCACGTCAGTCAACTCCAGGGCAGAAGCTTTCTTT
few	.	TRBV18	TRBJ2-7	CASSPDVGEDYEQYF	TGTGCCAGCTCACCGGACGTCGGGGAGGACTACGAGCAGTACTTC
.	TRBD2	TRBV5-5	TRBJ2-7	CASSAGLAAISYEQYF	TGTGCCAGCAGCGCGGGACTAGCGGCTATCTCCTACGAGCAGTACTTC
.	TRBD1	TRBV2	TRBJ2-4	CASSQAPQGALNNIQYF	TGTGCCAGCAGTCAGGCCCCCCAGGGGGCCCTAAATAACATTCAGTACTTC
.	.	TRBV5-6	TRBJ2-7	CASSLVGQALYEQYF	TGTGCCAGCAGCTTGGTTGGCCAGGCCCTCTACGAGCAGTACTTC
.	.	TRBV10-3	TRBJ1-4	CAISANGFNEKLFF	TGTGCCATCAGTGCGAACGGCTTTAATGAAAAACTGTTTTTT
few	.	TRBV14	TRBJ2-7	CASSQGGFGAYEQYF	TGTGCCAGCAGCCAAGGGGGGTTTGGAGCCTACGAGCAGTACTTC
few	TRBD1	TRBV5-1	TRBJ2-7	CASSPTRDRVYEQYF	TGCGCCAGCAGCCCAACTCGGGACAGGGTTTACGAGCAGTACTTC
.	.	TRBV2	TRBJ2-1	CASLDSRSSYNEQFF	TGTGCCAGCCTAGACAGTCGTAGCTCCTACAATGAGCAGTTCTTC
few	.	TRBV7-9	TRBJ2-3	CASSKGEDTQYF	TGTGCCAGCAGCAAGGGTGAAGATACGCAGTATTTT
.	TRBD1	TRBV20-1	TRBJ1-1	CSAPQGGLTEAFF	TGCAGTGCTCCTCAGGGGGGACTCACTGAAGCTTTCTTT
.	TRBD1	TRBV12-3/TRBV12-4	TRBJ1-3	CASSFRLGTGGSGNTIYF	TGTGCCAGCAGTTTTAGGCTCGGGACAGGGGGGTCTGGAAACACCATATATTTT
.	TRBD2	TRBV20-1	TRBJ2-5	CSATIWRISGRGETQYF	TGCAGTGCTACAATATGGCGGATTAGCGGGAGAGGGGAGACCCAGTACTTC
.	.	TRBV3-1	TRBJ1-2	CASSPGGTETYGYTF	TGTGCCAGCAGCCCGGGGGGAACAGAGACCTATGGCTACACCTTC
once	.	TRBV4-2	TRBJ2-7	CASSQDVPEQYF	TGTGCCAGCAGCCAAGATGTCCCCGAGCAGTACTTC
.	TRBD2	TRBV20-1	TRBJ2-1	CSARYPAGSYNEQFF	TGCAGTGCTAGATACCCAGCGGGATCCTACAATGAGCAGTTCTTC